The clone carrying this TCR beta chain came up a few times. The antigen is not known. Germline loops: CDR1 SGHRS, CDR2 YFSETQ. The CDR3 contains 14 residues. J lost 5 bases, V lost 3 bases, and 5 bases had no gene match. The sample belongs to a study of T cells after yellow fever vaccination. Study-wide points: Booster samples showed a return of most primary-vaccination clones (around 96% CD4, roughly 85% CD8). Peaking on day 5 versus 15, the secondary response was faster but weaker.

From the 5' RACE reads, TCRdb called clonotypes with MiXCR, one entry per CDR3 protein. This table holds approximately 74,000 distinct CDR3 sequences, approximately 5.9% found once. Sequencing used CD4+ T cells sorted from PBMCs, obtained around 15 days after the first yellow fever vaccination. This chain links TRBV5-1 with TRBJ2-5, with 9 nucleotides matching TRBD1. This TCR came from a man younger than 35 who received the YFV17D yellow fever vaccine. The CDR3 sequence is CASSSGTGWETQYF. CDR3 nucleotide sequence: TGCGCCAGCAGCTCCGGGACAGGGTGGGAGACCCAGTACTTC.